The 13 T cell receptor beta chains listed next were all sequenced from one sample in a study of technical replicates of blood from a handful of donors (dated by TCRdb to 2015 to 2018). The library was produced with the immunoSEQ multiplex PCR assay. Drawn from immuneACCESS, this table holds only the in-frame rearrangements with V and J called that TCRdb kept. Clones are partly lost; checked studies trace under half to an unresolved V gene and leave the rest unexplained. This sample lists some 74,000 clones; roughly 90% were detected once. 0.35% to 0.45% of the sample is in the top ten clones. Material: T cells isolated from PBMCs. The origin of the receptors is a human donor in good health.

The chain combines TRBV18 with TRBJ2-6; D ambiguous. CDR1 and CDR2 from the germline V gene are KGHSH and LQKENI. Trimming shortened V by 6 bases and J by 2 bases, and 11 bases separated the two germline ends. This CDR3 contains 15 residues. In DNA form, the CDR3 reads TGTGCCAGCTCGTCCTCCTCCCCTGGGGCCAACGTCCTGACTTTC. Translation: CASSSSSPGANVLTF.

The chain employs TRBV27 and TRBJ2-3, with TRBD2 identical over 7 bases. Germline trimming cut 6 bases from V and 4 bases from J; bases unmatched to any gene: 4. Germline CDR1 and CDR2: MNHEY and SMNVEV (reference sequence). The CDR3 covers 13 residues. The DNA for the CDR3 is TGTGCCAGCAGAGGAGGACTAGCAGATACGCAGTATTTT. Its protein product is CASRGGLADTQYF.

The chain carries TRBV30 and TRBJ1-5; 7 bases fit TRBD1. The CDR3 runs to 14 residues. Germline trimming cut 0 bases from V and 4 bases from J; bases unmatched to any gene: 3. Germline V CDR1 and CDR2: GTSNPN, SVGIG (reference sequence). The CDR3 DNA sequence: TGTGCCTGGAGTGTTCCAGGGGGGAATCAGCCCCAGCATTTT. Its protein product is CAWSVPGGNQPQHF.

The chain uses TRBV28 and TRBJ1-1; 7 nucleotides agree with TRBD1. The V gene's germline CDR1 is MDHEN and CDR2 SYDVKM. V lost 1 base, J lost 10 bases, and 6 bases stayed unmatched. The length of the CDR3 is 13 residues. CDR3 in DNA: TGTGCCAGCAGTTTATTCGACAGGGTTCGAGCTTTCTTT. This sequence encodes CASSLFDRVRAFF.

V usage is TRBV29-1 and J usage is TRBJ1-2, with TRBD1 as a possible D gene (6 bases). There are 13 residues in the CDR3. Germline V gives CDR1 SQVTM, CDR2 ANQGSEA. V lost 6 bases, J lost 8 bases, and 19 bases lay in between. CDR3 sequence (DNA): TGCAGCGTCGCCTACAATTACAGGGAAGGCTACACCTTC. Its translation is CSVAYNYREGYTF.

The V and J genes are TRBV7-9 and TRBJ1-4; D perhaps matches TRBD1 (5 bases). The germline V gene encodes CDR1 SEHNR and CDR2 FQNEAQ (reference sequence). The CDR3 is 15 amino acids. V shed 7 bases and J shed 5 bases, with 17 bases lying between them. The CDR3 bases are TGTGCCAGCATCCCCTTTCCGGGGGACAATGAAAAACTGTTTTTT. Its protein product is CASIPFPGDNEKLFF.

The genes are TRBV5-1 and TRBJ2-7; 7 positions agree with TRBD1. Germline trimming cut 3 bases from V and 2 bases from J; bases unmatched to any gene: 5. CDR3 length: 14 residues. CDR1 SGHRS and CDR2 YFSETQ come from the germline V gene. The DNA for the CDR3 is TGCGCCAGCAGCTCAACAGGGGCCACCTACGAGCAGTACTTC. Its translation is CASSSTGATYEQYF.

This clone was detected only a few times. The CDR3 is CAWSVGTASGNTIYF. As DNA, the CDR3 is TGTGCCTGGAGTGTAGGGACAGCGTCTGGAAACACCATATATTTT. This sequence joins TRBV30 and TRBJ1-3; 7 bases align to TRBD1. Germline assignment: CDR1 GTSNPN and CDR2 SVGIG (reference sequence). V trimming: 0 bases; J trimming: 1 base; junction bases outside the gene matches: 3. This CDR3 spans 15 amino acids.

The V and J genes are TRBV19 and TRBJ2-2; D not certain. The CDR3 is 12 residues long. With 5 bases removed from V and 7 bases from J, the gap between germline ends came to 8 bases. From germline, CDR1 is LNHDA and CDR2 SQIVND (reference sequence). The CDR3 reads CASSYRDGELFF. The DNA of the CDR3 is TGTGCCAGTAGTTACAGAGACGGGGAGCTGTTTTTT.

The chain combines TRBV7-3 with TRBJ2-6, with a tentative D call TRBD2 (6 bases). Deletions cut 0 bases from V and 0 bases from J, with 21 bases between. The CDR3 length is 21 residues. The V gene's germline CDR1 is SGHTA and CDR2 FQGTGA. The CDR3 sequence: CASSLTHPLAPGFSGANVLTF. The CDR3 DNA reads TGTGCCAGCAGCTTAACCCACCCTCTAGCGCCAGGCTTCTCTGGGGCCAACGTCCTGACTTTC.

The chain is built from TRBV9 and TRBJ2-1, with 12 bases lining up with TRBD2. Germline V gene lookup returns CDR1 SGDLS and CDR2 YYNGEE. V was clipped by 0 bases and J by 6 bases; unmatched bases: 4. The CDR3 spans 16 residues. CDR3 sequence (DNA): TGTGCCAGCAGCGTAGAGACTAGCGGGAGAGCCAATGAGCAGTTCTTC. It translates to CASSVETSGRANEQFF.

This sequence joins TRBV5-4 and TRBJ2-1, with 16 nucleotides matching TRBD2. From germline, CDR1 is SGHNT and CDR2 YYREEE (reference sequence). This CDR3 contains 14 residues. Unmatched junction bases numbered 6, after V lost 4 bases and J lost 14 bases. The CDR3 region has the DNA TGTGCCAGCAGCGCGGGACTAGCGGGAGGGCCCGAGTTCTTC. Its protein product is CASSAGLAGGPEFF.

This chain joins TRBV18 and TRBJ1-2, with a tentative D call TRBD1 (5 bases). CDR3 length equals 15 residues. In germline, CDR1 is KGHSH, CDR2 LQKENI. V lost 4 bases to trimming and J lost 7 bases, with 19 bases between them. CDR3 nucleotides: TGTGCCAGCTCACAGAAATCCAGGGAATCTAGTGGCTACACCTTC. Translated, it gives CASSQKSRESSGYTF.